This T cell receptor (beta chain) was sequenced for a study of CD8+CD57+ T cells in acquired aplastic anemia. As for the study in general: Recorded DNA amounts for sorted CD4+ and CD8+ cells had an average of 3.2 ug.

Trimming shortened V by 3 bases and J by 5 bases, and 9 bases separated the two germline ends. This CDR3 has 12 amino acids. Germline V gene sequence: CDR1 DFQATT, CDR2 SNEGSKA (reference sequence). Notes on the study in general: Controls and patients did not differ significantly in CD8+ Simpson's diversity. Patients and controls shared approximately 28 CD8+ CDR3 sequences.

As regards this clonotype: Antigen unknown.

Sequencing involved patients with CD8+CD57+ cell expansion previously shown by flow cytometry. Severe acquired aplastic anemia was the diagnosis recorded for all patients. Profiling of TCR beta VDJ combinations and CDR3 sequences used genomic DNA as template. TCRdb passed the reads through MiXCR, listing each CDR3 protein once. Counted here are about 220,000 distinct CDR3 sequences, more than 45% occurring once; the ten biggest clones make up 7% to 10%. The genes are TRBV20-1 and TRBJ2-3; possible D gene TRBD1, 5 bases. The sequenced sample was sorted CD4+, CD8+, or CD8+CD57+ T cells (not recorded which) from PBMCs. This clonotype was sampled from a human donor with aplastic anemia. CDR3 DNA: TGCAGTGCTAGTCTCAGGGAAGATACGCAGTATTTT. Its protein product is CSASLREDTQYF.